One and the same sample provided the 30 T cell receptor beta chains below, sequenced in a study of brain metastases from non-small cell lung cancer. Profiling relied on immunoSEQ multiplex PCR, and the TCRdb table lists in-frame clones only, not all of them. The data hold some 2,000 clones, with around 90% observed a single time. Sample: primary lung tumor tissue. The origin of the receptors is a donor at least 40 years old with non-small cell lung cancer.

This clone was seen a single time. The chain employs TRBV12-3 or TRBV12-4 and TRBJ2-5; 13 positions agree with TRBD2. This CDR3 contains 13 residues. The J segment lost 6 bases and the V segment lost 6 bases, leaving 1 base of the junction unmatched. Here the CDR3 DNA reads TGTGCCAGCAGACTAGCGGGGGGGAAGACCCAGTACTTC. It yields the protein CASRLAGGKTQYF.

The chain links TRBV4-1 to TRBJ2-7, with D possibly matching TRBD1 (6 bases). Germline-derived CDR1 and CDR2 are MGHRA and YSYEKL. The CDR3 runs to 14 residues. Trimming took 4 bases from V and 1 from J, leaving 11 bases between them. CDR3 sequence: CASSPGTPSYEQYF. DNA for the CDR3: TGCGCCAGCAGCCCGGGGACACCTTCCTACGAGCAGTACTTC.

The V call is TRBV7-2, the J call TRBJ2-6; D is perhaps TRBD2 (7 bases). Germline V gene data show CDR1 as SGHTA and CDR2 as FQGNSA. This CDR3 has 16 residues. V was trimmed by 5 bases and J by 1 base, leaving 12 bases between them. The CDR3 DNA reads as TGTGCCAGCAGCCAGAGGGGGGGGTCTGGGGCCAACGTCCTGACTTTC. Translated: CASSQRGGSGANVLTF.

The chain employs TRBV10-3 and TRBJ2-1; 8 bases map to TRBD2. The CDR3 totals 18 residues. V trimming: 8 bases; J trimming: 5 bases; junction bases outside the gene matches: 20. From germline, CDR1 is ENHRY and CDR2 SYGVKD. The CDR3 DNA reads as TGTGCCATCTGGGGGGGCCGGGGAGTTGGACTAGCCGACAATGAGCAGTTCTTC. Its protein is CAIWGGRGVGLADNEQFF.

V and J are TRBV5-1 and TRBJ2-3, with D hard to call. This CDR3 contains 14 residues. CDR1 is SGHRS and CDR2 is YFSETQ in the germline V gene. V lost 5 bases and J lost 2, with 12 bases in between. CDR3 loop: CASRSDVNTDTQYF. The DNA of the CDR3 is TGCGCCAGCAGATCGGACGTGAACACAGATACGCAGTATTTT.

The chain recombines TRBV21-1 with TRBJ2-1. TRBV21-1 has pseudogene status. The length of the CDR3 is 10 residues. In nucleotides, the CDR3 is TGTGCCAGCAGCAAAGGTGAGCAGTTCTTC. Protein product: CASSKGEQFF.

The chain employs TRBV28 and TRBJ2-7, with 11 bases that match TRBD2. Per germline, CDR1 MDHEN and CDR2 SYDVKM. The CDR3 is 15 amino acids. V gave up 6 bases and J gave up 5 bases; unmatched junction bases: 9. Here the CDR3 DNA reads TGTGCCAGCAGCCCTACTAGCGGGAGTAGGCACGAGCAGTACTTC. It specifies CASSPTSGSRHEQYF.

The gene calls are TRBV28 and TRBJ1-3; unclear D gene. Trimming took off 7 bases at V and 9 bases at J, with 13 bases between the two ends. This CDR3 spans 12 amino acids. Germline CDR1 and CDR2: MDHEN and SYDVKM. The CDR3 sequence is CASTPSRRTIYF. CDR3 nucleotides: TGTGCCAGCACTCCGTCGCGACGCACCATATATTTT.

This sequence joins TRBV11-1 and TRBJ1-1; a possible D gene is TRBD1 (6 bases). This CDR3 is built from 15 residues. V lost 6 bases to trimming and J lost 1 base, with 15 bases between them. The germline V gene has CDR1 SGHAT and CDR2 FQDESV (reference sequence). The CDR3 DNA reads TGTGCCAGCAGACGAGCTGGACAGACGAACACTGAAGCTTTCTTT. Residues: CASRRAGQTNTEAFF. The full variable domain, with the rest looked up from reference TRBV11-1 and TRBJ1-1, is EAEVAQSPRYKITEKSQAVAFWCDPISGHATLYWYRQILGQGPELLVQFQDESVVDDSQLPKDRFSAERLKGVDSTLKIQPAELGDSAMYLCASRRAGQTNTEAFFGQGTRLTVV.

The chain is built from TRBV28 and TRBJ2-1; TRBD1 might be the D (7 bases). CDR1 is MDHEN and CDR2 is SYDVKM in the germline V gene. CDR3 length equals 14 residues. The V and J ends lost 8 bases and 1 base respectively, with 12 bases between them. CDR3 in amino acids: CASAGGGSYNEQFF. DNA for the CDR3: TGTGCCAGCGCAGGGGGAGGTTCCTACAATGAGCAGTTCTTC. Looking up the rest from reference TRBV28 and TRBJ2-1 gives the full variable domain: DVKVTQSSRYLVKRTGEKVFLECVQDMDHENMFWYRQDPGLGLRLIYFSYDVKMKEKGDIPEGYSVSREKKERFSLILESASTNQTSMYLCASAGGGSYNEQFFGPGTRLTVL.

This clone was counted between two and nine times. This chain links TRBV18 with TRBJ1-2, with D perhaps TRBD1 (6 bases). The CDR3 loop spans 13 amino acids. V was cut by 2 bases and J by 7 bases, with 11 bases left in between. Looked up from germline, CDR1 is KGHSH and CDR2 is LQKENI. CDR3 sequence (DNA): TGTGCCAGCTCACCAAGGACAGCATCTGGCTACACCTTC. Translation: CASSPRTASGYTF.

This chain connects TRBV20-1 to TRBJ1-1, with 7 bases aligning to TRBD1. Germline CDR1 DFQATT, CDR2 SNEGSKA (reference sequence). The CDR3 consists of 11 residues. Losses at the gene ends were 6 bases for V and 10 bases for J; bases not matched to a gene: 8. The CDR3 sequence is CSATTGTAAFF. The CDR3 DNA reads TGCAGTGCAACCACCGGGACAGCAGCTTTCTTT.

This clone appeared a few times. The chain combines TRBV7-2 with TRBJ2-5, with D perhaps TRBD1 or TRBD2 (7 bases each). Trimming took off 1 base at V and 2 bases at J, with 14 bases between the two ends. Germline CDR1 and CDR2: SGHTA and FQGNSA. The CDR3 covers 16 residues. The CDR3 DNA reads TGTGCCAGCAGCTTAGGACAGGGCGGGAGTCAAGAGACCCAGTACTTC. The encoded protein is CASSLGQGGSQETQYF.

This chain links TRBV7-2 with TRBJ2-3; 8 bases are a match to TRBD2. CDR3 length: 16 amino acids. Germline lookup yields CDR1 SGHTA and CDR2 FQGNSA. Trimming cost V 0 bases and J 7 bases; bases outside gene matches: 9. The CDR3 is CASSLAATGGSNTQYF. The CDR3 DNA reads TGTGCCAGCAGCTTAGCGGCGACGGGGGGGTCAAATACGCAGTATTTT.

CDR3 sequence reads: CASRPQQETQYF. For the CDR3, the DNA is TGTGCCAGCAGGCCACAGCAAGAGACCCAGTACTTC. The rearrangement joins TRBV2 to TRBJ2-5; D unclear. In germline, CDR1 is SNHLY, CDR2 FYNNEI. CDR3 length: 12 amino acids. Trimming removed 6 bases at V and 2 bases at J, with 7 bases between.

The chain carries TRBV6-5 and TRBJ2-3, with 10 bases fitting TRBD1. After removal of 6 bases from V and 5 bases from J, the junction contained 5 bases not matched to a gene. CDR1 MNHEY and CDR2 SVGAGI come from the germline V gene. This CDR3 has 14 residues. CDR3 amino acids: CASRTTGGRDTQYF. CDR3 bases: TGTGCCAGCAGGACGACAGGGGGCCGAGATACGCAGTATTTT.

The V gene is TRBV24-1, the J gene TRBJ1-1; 8 nucleotides agree with TRBD1. V lost 6 bases, J lost 4 bases, and 3 bases stayed unmatched. Germline CDR1 is KGHDR and CDR2 is SFDVKD. The CDR3 totals 13 residues. DNA of the CDR3: TGTGCCACCAGTACACAGGGGGGCACTGAAGCTTTCTTT. Translating it yields CATSTQGGTEAFF.

The V and J genes are TRBV3-1 (or the pseudogene TRBV3-2) and TRBJ2-7, with D perhaps TRBD1 (6 bases). Germline CDR1 LGHDT, CDR2 YNNKEL (reference sequence). This CDR3 contains 14 residues. V was trimmed by 5 bases and J by 2 bases, leaving 13 bases between them. The CDR3 here is CASSSDRRTYEQYF. The DNA for the CDR3 is TGTGCCAGCAGCTCCGACAGGCGAACCTACGAGCAGTACTTC.

The chain employs TRBV6-1 and TRBJ1-3, with D uncertain. The V end was cut by 0 bases, the J end by 14 bases, with 14 bases between. This CDR3 has 13 residues. Germline assignment: CDR1 MNHNS and CDR2 SASEGT. This CDR3 reads CASSEALEESVYF. The CDR3 DNA is TGTGCCAGCAGTGAAGCGCTTGAGGAAAGCGTATATTTT.

The genes are TRBV11-2 and TRBJ2-7; D might be TRBD1 (6 bases). The length of the CDR3 is 13 residues. CDR1 is SGHAT and CDR2 is FQNNGV in the germline V gene. The V end was cut by 5 bases, the J end by 7 bases, with 15 bases between. In nucleotides, the CDR3 is TGTGCCAGCAGCCCGAACAGGGATCGTGAGCAGTACTTC. Its translation: CASSPNRDREQYF. The full variable domain, with the rest looked up from reference TRBV11-2 and TRBJ2-7, is EAGVAQSPRYKIIEKRQSVAFWCNPISGHATLYWYQQILGQGPKLLIQFQNNGVVDDSQLPKDRFSAERLKGVDSTLKIQPAKLEDSAVYLCASSPNRDREQYFGPGTRLTVT.

The chain combines TRBV18 with TRBJ2-7; the D is unclear. This CDR3 has 12 residues. The V and J ends lost 1 base and 5 bases respectively, with 6 bases between them. In germline, CDR1 is KGHSH, CDR2 LQKENI. The CDR3 protein is CASSPHANEQYF. The DNA for the CDR3 is TGTGCCAGCTCACCACACGCCAACGAGCAGTACTTC. The entire variable domain, with the rest obtained from reference TRBV18 and TRBJ2-7, is as follows: NAGVMQNPRHLVRRRGQEARLRCSPMKGHSHVYWYRQLPEEGLKFMVYLQKENIIDESGMPKERFSAEFPKEGPSILRIQQVVRGDSAAYFCASSPHANEQYFGPGTRLTVT.

The rearrangement links TRBV19 to TRBJ2-2; weak D call: TRBD1 (6 bases). The V and J ends lost 6 bases and 0 bases respectively, with 17 bases between them. This CDR3 is 17 amino acids long. Germline V gene sequence: CDR1 LNHDA, CDR2 SQIVND (reference sequence). As DNA, the CDR3 is TGTGCCAGTAGGTCTTTCCGTGGGGGCACGAACACCGGGGAGCTGTTTTTT. It translates to CASRSFRGGTNTGELFF.

This chain links TRBV13 with TRBJ2-5; 15 nucleotides align to TRBD2. This CDR3 spans 18 amino acids. With 1 base clipped from V and 6 bases from J, the junction kept 9 bases outside the gene matches. CDR1 and CDR2 (germline): PRHDT, FYEKMQ (reference sequence). The CDR3 coding sequence is TGTGCCAGCAGCTTAGTGGCGGACGGGACTAGCGGGAGGCAGACCCAGTACTTC. Translated: CASSLVADGTSGRQTQYF. Looking up the rest from reference TRBV13 and TRBJ2-5 gives the full variable domain: AAGVIQSPRHLIKEKRETATLKCYPIPRHDTVYWYQQGPGQDPQFLISFYEKMQSDKGSIPDRFSAQQFSDYHSELNMSSLELGDSALYFCASSLVADGTSGRQTQYFGPGTRLLVL.

V and J are TRBV24-1 and TRBJ1-4; 9 bases are shared with TRBD1. The length of the CDR3 is 15 residues. V lost 4 bases, J lost 7 bases, and 6 bases stayed unmatched. Germline V gives CDR1 KGHDR, CDR2 SFDVKD. CDR3 in DNA: TGTGCCACCAGTGACGGTGGGACAGGGACTGAAAAACTGTTTTTT. This sequence encodes CATSDGGTGTEKLFF.

This chain joins TRBV6-2 or TRBV6-3 and TRBJ2-6; D gene uncertain. Deletions cut 5 bases from V and 11 bases from J, with 28 bases between. In germline, CDR1 is MNHEY, CDR2 SVGEGT. The CDR3 totals 18 residues. In DNA form, the CDR3 reads TGTGCCAGCAGTCGGTCAAGCTGCATCGACAAAGTCGGGCACGTCCTGACTTTC. It yields the protein CASSRSSCIDKVGHVLTF.

This rearrangement joins TRBV28 to TRBJ2-1; 10 positions agree with TRBD2. CDR3 length: 16 amino acids. CDR1 is MDHEN, CDR2 SYDVKM, per germline. V lost 4 bases and J lost 5; bases outside the gene matches: 8. CDR3 protein: CASSYFGSGGNNEQFF. The CDR3 DNA is TGTGCCAGCAGTTATTTTGGTAGCGGGGGGAACAATGAGCAGTTCTTC.

The rearrangement links TRBV19 to TRBJ2-6, with D perhaps being TRBD1 or TRBD2 (5 bases each). The V gene lost 3 bases and the J gene lost 1 base, with 31 bases spanning the gap. The CDR3 has 23 amino acids. Germline V gene lookup returns CDR1 LNHDA and CDR2 SQIVND (reference sequence). CDR3 sequence reads: CASSISGSAGTALIRSGANVLTF. The DNA of the CDR3 is TGTGCCAGTAGTATTAGTGGGTCCGCCGGGACGGCTCTCATACGGTCTGGGGCCAACGTCCTGACTTTC. Full variable domain (missing parts from reference TRBV19 and TRBJ2-6): DGGITQSPKYLFRKEGQNVTLSCEQNLNHDAMYWYRQDPGQGLRLIYYSQIVNDFQKGDIAEGYSVSREKKESFPLTVTSAQKNPTAFYLCASSISGSAGTALIRSGANVLTFGAGSRLTVL.

The rearrangement uses TRBV12-3 or TRBV12-4 and TRBJ1-4; D is undetermined. Trimming pared 3 bases from V and 10 bases from J, leaving 12 bases between. This CDR3 comprises 13 residues. In nucleotides, the CDR3 is TGTGCCAGCAGTTTGTTGCGGGTGGGAAAACTGTTTTTT. Translation: CASSLLRVGKLFF.

The chain is built from TRBV18 and TRBJ2-4; tentative D call: TRBD2 (6 bases). CDR1 is KGHSH and CDR2 is LQKENI in the germline V gene. CDR3 length: 13 amino acids. V lost 2 bases to trimming and J lost 6 bases, with 8 bases between them. The CDR3 loop is CASSPGGGNIQYF. The DNA for the CDR3 is TGTGCCAGCTCACCAGGGGGAGGAAACATTCAGTACTTC. Filled out from reference TRBV18 and TRBJ2-4, the complete variable domain reads NAGVMQNPRHLVRRRGQEARLRCSPMKGHSHVYWYRQLPEEGLKFMVYLQKENIIDESGMPKERFSAEFPKEGPSILRIQQVVRGDSAAYFCASSPGGGNIQYFGAGTRLSVL.

The chain links TRBV16 to TRBJ2-3; TRBD2 agrees at 7 bases. Germline CDR1 KGHSY, CDR2 FQNENV. The V segment lost 0 bases and the J segment 13 bases; nucleotides outside the gene matches: 7. The CDR3 is 13 amino acids. The CDR3 DNA sequence: TGTGCCAGCAGCCAATCGCGCGAGACTAGCAAGTATTTT. Its translation: CASSQSRETSKYF.